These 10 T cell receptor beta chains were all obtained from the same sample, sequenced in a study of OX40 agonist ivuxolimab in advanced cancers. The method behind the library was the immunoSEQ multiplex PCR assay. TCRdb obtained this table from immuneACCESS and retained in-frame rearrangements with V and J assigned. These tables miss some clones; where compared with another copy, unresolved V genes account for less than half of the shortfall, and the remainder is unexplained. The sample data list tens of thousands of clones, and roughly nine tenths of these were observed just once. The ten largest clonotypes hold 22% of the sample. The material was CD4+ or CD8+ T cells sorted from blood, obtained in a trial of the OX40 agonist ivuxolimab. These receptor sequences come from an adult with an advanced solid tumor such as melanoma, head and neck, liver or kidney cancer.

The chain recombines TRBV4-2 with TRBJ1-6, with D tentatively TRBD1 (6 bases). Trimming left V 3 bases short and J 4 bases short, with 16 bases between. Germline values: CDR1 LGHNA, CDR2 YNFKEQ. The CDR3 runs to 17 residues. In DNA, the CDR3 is TGTGCCAGCAGCCAGGAATTTCGGGACACTTATAATTCACCCCTCCACTTT. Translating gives CASSQEFRDTYNSPLHF.

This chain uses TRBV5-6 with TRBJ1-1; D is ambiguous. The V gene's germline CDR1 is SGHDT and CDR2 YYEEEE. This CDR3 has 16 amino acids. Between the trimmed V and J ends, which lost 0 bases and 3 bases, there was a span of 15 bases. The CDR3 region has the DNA TGTGCCAGCAGCTTGGCCTATAGTCCGGAACACACTGAAGCTTTCTTT. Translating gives CASSLAYSPEHTEAFF.

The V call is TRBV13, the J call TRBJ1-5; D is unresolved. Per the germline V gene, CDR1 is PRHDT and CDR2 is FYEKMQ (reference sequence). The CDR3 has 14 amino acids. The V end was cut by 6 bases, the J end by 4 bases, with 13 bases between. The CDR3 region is CASRLRGGNQPQHF. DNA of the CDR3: TGTGCCAGCAGGTTGAGAGGAGGTAATCAGCCCCAGCATTTT.

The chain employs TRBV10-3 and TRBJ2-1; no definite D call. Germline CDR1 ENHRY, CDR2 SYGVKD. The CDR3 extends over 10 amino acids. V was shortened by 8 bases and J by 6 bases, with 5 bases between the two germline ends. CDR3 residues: CAIGSNEQFF. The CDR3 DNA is TGTGCCATCGGTAGCAATGAGCAGTTCTTC.

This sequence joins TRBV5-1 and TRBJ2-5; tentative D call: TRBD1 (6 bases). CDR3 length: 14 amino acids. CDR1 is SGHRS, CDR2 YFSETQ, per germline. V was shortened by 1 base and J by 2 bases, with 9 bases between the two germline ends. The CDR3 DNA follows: TGCGCCAGCAGCTTGCTGGACAGTCAAGAGACCCAGTACTTC. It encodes CASSLLDSQETQYF.

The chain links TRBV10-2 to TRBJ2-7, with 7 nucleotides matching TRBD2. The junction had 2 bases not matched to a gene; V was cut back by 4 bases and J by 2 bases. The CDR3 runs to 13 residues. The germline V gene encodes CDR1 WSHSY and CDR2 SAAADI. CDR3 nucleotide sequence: TGCGCCAGCAGTGGGGGGGGTCCCTACGAGCAGTACTTC. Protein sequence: CASSGGGPYEQYF.

The CDR3 here is CASSQPSTDTQYF. In DNA form, the CDR3 reads TGTGCCAGCAGCCAACCGAGCACAGATACGCAGTATTTT. The chain uses TRBV7-9 and TRBJ2-3; no clear D gene. The V and J ends lost 5 bases and 0 bases respectively, with 6 bases between them. CDR1 SEHNR and CDR2 FQNEAQ come from the germline V gene (reference sequence). CDR3 length equals 13 residues.

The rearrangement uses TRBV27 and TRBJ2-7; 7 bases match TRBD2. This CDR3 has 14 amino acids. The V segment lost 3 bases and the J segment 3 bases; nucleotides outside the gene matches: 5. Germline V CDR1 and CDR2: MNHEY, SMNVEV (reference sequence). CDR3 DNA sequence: TGTGCCAGCAGTTTCGCGGGACTAATCTACGAGCAGTACTTC. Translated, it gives CASSFAGLIYEQYF.

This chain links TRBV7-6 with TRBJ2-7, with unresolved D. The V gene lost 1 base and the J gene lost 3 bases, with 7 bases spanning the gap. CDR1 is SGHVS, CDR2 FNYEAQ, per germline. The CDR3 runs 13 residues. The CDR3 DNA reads TGTGCCAGCAGCTTAGAGGGTAACTACGAGCAGTACTTC. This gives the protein CASSLEGNYEQYF.

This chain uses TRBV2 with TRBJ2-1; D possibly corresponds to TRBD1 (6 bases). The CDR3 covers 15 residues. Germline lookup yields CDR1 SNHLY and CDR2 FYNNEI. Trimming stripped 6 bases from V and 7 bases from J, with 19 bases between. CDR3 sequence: CASRITGSPRNEQFF. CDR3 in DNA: TGTGCCAGCAGGATTACAGGGTCCCCCCGGAATGAGCAGTTCTTC.